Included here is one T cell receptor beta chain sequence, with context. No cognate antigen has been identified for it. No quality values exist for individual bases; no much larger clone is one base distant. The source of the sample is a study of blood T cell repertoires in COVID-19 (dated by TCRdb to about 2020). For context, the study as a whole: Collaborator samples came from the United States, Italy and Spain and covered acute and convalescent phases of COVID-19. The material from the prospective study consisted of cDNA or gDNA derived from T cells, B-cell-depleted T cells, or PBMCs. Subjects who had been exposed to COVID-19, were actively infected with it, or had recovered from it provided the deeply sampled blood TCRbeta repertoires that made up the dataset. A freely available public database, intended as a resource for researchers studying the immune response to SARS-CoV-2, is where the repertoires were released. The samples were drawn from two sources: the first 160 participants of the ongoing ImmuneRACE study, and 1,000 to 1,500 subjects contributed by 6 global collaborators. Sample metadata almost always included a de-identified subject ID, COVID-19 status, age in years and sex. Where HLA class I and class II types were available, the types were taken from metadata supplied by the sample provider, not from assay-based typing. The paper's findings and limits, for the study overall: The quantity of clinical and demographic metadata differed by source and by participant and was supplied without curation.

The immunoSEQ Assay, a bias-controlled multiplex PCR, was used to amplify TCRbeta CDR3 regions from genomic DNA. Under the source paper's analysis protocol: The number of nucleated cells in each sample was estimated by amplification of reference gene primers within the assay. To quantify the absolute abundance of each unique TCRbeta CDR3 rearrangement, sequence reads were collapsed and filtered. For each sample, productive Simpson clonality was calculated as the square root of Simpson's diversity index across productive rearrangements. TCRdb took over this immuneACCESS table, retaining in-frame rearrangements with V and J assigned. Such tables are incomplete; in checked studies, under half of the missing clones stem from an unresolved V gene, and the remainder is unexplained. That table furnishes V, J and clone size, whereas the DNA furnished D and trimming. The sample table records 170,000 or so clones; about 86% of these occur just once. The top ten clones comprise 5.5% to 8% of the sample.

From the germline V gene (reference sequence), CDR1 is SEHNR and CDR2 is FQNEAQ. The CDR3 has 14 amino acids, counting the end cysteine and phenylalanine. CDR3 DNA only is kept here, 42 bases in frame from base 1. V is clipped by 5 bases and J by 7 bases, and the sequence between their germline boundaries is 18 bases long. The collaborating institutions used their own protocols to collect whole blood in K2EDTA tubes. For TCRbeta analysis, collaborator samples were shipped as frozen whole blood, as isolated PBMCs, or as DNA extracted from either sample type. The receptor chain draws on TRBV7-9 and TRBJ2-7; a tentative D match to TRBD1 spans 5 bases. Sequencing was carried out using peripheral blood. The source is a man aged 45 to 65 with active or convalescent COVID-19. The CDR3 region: CASSVGQGNREQYF. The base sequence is TGTGCCAGCAGCGTCGGCCAGGGCAATAGAGAGCAGTACTTC.